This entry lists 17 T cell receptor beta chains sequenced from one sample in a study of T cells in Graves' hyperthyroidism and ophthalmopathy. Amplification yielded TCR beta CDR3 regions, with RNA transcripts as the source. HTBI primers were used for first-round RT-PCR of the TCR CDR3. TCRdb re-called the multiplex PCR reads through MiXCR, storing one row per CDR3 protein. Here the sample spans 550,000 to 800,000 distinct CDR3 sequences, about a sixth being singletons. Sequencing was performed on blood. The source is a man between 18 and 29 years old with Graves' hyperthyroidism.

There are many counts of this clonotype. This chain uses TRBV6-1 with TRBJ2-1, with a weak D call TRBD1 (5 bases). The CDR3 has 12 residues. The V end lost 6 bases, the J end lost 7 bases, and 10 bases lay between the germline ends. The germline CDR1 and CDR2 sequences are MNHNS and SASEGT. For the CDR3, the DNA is TGTGCCAGCAGCCCAGGGTTTAATGAGCAGTTCTTC. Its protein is CASSPGFNEQFF.

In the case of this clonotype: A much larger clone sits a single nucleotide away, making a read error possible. CDR3 sequence (DNA): TGTGCCAGCATTCATCAGGGGGTTGGGCAAGAGACCCAGTGCTTC. Translation: CASIHQGVGQETQCF. J is TRBJ2-5 and V is TRBV2, with 7 bases matching TRBD1. The CDR3 length is 15 residues. Germline-derived CDR1 and CDR2 are SNHLY and FYNNEI.

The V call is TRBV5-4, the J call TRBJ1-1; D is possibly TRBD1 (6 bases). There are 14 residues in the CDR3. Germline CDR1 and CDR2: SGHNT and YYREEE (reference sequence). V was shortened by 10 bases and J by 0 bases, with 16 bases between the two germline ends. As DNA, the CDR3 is TGTGCCGCCTCCGCGGGACAAATGAACACTGAAGCTTTCTTT. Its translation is CAASAGQMNTEAFF.

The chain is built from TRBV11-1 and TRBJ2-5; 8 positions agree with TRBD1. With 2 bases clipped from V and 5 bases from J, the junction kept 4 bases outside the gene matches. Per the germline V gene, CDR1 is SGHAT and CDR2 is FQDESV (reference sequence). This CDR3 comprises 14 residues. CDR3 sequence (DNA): TGTGCCAGCAGCTTACGACAGGGGCCGGAGACCCAGTACTTC. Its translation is CASSLRQGPETQYF.

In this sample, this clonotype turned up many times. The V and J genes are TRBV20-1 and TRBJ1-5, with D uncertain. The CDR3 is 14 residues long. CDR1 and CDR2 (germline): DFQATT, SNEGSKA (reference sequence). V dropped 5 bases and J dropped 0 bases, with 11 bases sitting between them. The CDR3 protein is CSAATRHSNQPQHF. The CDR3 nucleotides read TGCAGTGCTGCTACCCGGCATAGCAATCAGCCCCAGCATTTT.

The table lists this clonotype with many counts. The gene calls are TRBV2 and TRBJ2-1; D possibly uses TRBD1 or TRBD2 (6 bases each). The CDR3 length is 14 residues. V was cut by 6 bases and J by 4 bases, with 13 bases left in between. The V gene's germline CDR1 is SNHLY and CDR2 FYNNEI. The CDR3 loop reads CASREGGPYNEQFF. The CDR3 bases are TGTGCCAGCAGGGAGGGGGGACCTTACAATGAGCAGTTCTTC.

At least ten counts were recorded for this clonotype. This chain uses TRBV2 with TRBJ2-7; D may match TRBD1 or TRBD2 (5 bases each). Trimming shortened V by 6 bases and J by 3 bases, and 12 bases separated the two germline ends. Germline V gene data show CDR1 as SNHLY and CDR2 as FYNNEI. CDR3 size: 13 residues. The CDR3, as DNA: TGTGCCAGCAGGGGGACCGCATTCTACGAGCAGTACTTC. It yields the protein CASRGTAFYEQYF.

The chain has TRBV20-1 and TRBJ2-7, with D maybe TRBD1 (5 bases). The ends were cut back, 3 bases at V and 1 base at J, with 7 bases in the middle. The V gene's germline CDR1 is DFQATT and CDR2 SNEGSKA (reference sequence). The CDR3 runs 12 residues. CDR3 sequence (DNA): TGCAGTGCTAGGGACAAGTCCTACGAGCAGTACTTC. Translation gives CSARDKSYEQYF.

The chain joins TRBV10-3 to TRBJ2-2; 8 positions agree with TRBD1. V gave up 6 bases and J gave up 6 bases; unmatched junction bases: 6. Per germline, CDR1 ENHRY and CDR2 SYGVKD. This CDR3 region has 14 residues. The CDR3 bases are TGTGCCATCAGGGACAGGGATTTGGCCGGGGAGCTGTTTTTT. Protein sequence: CAIRDRDLAGELFF.

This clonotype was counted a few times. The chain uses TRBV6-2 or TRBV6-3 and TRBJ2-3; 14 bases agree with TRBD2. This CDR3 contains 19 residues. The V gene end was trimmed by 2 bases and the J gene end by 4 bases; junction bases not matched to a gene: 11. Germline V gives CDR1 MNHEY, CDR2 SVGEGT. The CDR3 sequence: CASSYPRLAGGPLADTQYF. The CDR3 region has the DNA TGTGCCAGCAGTTACCCAAGACTAGCGGGAGGGCCTTTGGCAGATACGCAGTATTTT.

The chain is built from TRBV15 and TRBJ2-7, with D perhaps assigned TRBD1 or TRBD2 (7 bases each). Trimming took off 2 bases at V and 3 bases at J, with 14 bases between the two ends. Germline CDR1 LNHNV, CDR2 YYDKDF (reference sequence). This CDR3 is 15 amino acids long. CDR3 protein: CATSRTGEGVYEQYF. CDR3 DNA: TGTGCCACCAGCAGAACAGGGGAGGGGGTCTACGAGCAGTACTTC.

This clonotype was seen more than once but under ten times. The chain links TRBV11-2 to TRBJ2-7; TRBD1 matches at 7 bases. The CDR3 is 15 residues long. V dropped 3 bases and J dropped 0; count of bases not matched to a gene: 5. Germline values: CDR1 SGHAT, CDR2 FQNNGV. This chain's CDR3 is CASSFLTGVSYEQYF. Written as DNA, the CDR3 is TGTGCCAGCAGCTTTTTAACAGGGGTCTCCTACGAGCAGTACTTC.

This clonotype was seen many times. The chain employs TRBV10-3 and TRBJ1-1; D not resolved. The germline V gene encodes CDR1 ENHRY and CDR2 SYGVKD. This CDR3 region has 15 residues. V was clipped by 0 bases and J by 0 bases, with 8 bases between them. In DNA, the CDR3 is TGTGCCATCAGTGAGTCGACACCTATGAACACTGAAGCTTTCTTT. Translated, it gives CAISESTPMNTEAFF.

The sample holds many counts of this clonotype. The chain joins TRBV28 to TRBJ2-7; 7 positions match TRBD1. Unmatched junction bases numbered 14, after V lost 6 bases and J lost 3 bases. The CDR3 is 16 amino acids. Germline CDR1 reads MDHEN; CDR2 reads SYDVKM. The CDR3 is CASSSFRTGVNYEQYF. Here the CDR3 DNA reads TGTGCCAGCAGCTCGTTCAGGACAGGAGTGAACTACGAGCAGTACTTC.

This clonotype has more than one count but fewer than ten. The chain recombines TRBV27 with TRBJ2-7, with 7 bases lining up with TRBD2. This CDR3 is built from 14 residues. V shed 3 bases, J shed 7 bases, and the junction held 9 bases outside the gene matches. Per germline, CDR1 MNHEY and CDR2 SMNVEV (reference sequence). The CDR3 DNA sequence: TGTGCCAGCAGTTTCGCGGGAGAGGTTGGTGAGCAGTACTTC. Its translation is CASSFAGEVGEQYF.

CDR3 protein: CASSVASGLAGHISSYNEQFF. CDR3 coding DNA: TGTGCCAGCAGCGTCGCCTCGGGACTAGCGGGCCATATTAGCTCCTACAATGAGCAGTTCTTC. J is TRBJ2-1 and V is TRBV9, with 12 bases identical to TRBD2. The CDR3 contains 21 residues. CDR1 and CDR2 from the germline V gene are SGDLS and YYNGEE. Losses at the gene ends were 2 bases for V and 0 bases for J; bases not matched to a gene: 15.

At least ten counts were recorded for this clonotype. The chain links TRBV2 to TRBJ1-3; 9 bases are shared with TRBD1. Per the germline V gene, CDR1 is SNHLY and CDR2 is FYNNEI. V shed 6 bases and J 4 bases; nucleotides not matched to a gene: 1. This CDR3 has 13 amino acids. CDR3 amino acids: CASSTGGGNTIYF. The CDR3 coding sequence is TGTGCCAGCAGCACAGGGGGCGGAAACACCATATATTTT.